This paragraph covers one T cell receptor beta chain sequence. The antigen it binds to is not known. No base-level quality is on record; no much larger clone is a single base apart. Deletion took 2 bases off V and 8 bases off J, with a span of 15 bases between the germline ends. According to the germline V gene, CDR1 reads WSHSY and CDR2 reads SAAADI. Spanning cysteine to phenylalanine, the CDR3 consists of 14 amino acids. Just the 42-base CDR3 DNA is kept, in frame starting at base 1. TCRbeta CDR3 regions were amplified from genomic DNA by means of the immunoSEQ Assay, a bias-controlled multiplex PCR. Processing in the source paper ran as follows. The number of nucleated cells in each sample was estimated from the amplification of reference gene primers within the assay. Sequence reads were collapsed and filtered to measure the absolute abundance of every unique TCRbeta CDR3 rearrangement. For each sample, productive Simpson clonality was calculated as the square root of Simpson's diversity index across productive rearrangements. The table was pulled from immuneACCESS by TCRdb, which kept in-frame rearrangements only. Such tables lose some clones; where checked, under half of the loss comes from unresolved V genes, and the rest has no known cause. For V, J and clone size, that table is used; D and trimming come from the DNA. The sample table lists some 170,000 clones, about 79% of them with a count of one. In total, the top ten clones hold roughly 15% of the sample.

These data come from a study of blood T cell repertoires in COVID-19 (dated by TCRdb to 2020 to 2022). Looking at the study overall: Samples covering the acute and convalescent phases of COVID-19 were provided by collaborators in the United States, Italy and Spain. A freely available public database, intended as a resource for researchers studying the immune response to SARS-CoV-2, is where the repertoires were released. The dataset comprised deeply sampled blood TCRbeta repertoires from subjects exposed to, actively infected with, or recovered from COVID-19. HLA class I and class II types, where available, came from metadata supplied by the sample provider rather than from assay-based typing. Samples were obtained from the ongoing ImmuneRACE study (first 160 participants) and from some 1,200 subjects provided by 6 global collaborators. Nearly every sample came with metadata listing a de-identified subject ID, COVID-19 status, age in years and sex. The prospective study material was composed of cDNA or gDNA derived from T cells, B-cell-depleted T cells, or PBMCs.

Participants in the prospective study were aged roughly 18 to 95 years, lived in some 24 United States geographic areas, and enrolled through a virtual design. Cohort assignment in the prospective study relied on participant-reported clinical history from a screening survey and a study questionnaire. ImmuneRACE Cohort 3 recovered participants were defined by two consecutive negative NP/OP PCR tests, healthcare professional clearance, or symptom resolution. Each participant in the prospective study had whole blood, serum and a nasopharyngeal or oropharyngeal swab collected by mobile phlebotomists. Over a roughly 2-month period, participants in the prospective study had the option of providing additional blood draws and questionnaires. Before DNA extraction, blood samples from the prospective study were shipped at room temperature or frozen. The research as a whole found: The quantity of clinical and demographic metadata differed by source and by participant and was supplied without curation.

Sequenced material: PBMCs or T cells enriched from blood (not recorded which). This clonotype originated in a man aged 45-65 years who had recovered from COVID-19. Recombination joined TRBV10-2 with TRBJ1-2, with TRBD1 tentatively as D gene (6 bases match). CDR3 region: CASSEGGGAWGYTF. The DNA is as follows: TGCGCCAGCAGTGAGGGCGGGGGCGCGTGGGGCTACACCTTC.